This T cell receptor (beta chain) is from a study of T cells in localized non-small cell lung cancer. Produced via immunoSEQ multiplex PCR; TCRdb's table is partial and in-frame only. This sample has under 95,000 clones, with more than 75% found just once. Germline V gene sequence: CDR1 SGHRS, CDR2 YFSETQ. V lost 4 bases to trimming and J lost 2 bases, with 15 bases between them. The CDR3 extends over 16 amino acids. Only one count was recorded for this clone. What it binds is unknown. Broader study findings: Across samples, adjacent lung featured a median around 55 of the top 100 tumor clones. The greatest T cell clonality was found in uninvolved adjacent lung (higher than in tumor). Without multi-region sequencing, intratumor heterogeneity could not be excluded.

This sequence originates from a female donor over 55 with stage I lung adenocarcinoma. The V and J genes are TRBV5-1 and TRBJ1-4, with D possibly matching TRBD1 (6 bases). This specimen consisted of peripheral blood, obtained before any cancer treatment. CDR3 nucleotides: TGCGCCAGCAGCCCTTCGGGGGCCACGACTAATGAAAAACTGTTTTTT. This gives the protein CASSPSGATTNEKLFF.